This TCR beta chain was sequenced for a study of patients and donors after allogeneic stem cell transplantation. Trimming shortened V by 6 bases and J by 4 bases, and 18 bases separated the two germline ends. The CDR3 consists of 15 residues. Using its own MiXCR run on the RT-PCR reads, TCRdb lists one record per CDR3 protein. The table includes more than 850,000 distinct CDR3 sequences, about a sixth detected once. This clonotype was counted only a few times. Source material: blood, either unsorted or a sorted T cell fraction (not recorded which). The V and J genes are TRBV12-3 or TRBV12-4 and TRBJ1-1; TRBD1 is a possible D gene (6 bases). The origin of this receptor is a human donor who was either an allogeneic HSCT recipient or a stem cell or donor lymphocyte infusion donor (not recorded which). It is not recorded whose cells these are; they may come from a transplant donor. CDR3 loop: CASSPERGASTEAFF. The CDR3 bases are TGTGCCAGCAGCCCGGAGCGGGGGGCAAGCACTGAAGCTTTCTTT.